Each of the 20 T cell receptor beta chains below was sequenced from the same sample in a study of shared clonotypes between healthy human individuals. Profiled with immunoSEQ multiplex PCR; TCRdb holds only in-frame clones, not every one. The sample lists 2 million to 2.5 million clones, approximately 95% occurring once. The sequencing input was naive CD4+ T cells from PBMCs. The sample's subset: CD45RA+ positively selected. The receptors derive from a man aged 18 to 35 in good health. Some clones in this sample may be carry-over from other donors' samples.

This chain joins TRBV2 and TRBJ2-5; D gene ambiguous. This CDR3 is 13 amino acids long. Per the germline V gene, CDR1 is SNHLY and CDR2 is FYNNEI. V was trimmed by 5 bases and J by 1 base, leaving 8 bases between them. The CDR3 nucleotides read TGTGCCAGCAGTCTAGAAACCCAAGAGACCCAGTACTTC. Protein product: CASSLETQETQYF.

The chain links TRBV19 to TRBJ2-5, with TRBD2 matching over 10 bases. The CDR3 length is 15 residues. Germline assignment: CDR1 LNHDA and CDR2 SQIVND (reference sequence). The ends lost 7 bases at V and 1 base at J; junction bases unmatched: 6. This CDR3 reads CASTRSGRSQETQYF. The CDR3 DNA reads TGTGCCAGTACCCGTAGCGGGAGGTCCCAAGAGACCCAGTACTTC.

The CDR3 region is CSSDWASPHEQYF. The CDR3 coding sequence is TGCAGCTCGGACTGGGCTAGCCCCCACGAGCAGTACTTC. The V gene is TRBV29-1, the J gene TRBJ2-7, with a weak D call TRBD2 (5 bases). V gave up 8 bases and J gave up 5 bases, with 19 bases separating them. The germline gives CDR1 SQVTM, CDR2 ANQGSEA. The CDR3 is 13 amino acids.

A remark on this clone: This sample also contains other DNA sequences that code for the same CDR3. This chain joins TRBV11-2 and TRBJ2-2; D call uncertain. The V and J ends lost 3 bases and 0 bases respectively, with 5 bases between them. The CDR3 runs to 14 residues. Germline V gives CDR1 SGHAT, CDR2 FQNNGV. CDR3 region: CASSFLANTGELFF. In DNA form, the CDR3 reads TGTGCCAGCAGCTTTTTAGCGAACACCGGGGAGCTGTTTTTT.

This sequence joins TRBV4-3 and TRBJ2-7; D not resolved. Trimming cost V 2 bases and J 0 bases, with 11 bases left between them. This CDR3 is 15 amino acids long. CDR1 and CDR2 (germline): LGHNA, YSLEER. The CDR3: CASSQRVLGSYEQYF. CDR3 DNA: TGCGCCAGCAGCCAACGCGTCTTAGGCTCCTACGAGCAGTACTTC.

The CDR3 DNA sequence: TGTGCCTGGGGGGGATTAAAGCGGGGCTTCACAGATACGCAGTATTTT. Translated: CAWGGLKRGFTDTQYF. The V call is TRBV30, the J call TRBJ2-3, with 7 nucleotides matching TRBD2. After removal of 5 bases from V and 2 bases from J, the junction contained 13 bases not matched to a gene. The CDR3 totals 16 residues. Germline-derived CDR1 and CDR2 are GTSNPN and SVGIG (reference sequence).

The rearrangement joins TRBV5-1 to TRBJ2-2; D tentatively reads TRBD1 or TRBD2 (5 bases each). The CDR3 totals 15 residues. Trimming shortened V by 0 bases and J by 7 bases, and 13 bases separated the two germline ends. CDR1 SGHRS and CDR2 YFSETQ come from the germline V gene. In DNA, the CDR3 is TGCGCCAGCAGCTTGGTAGGGACCGAGGGCGGGGAGCTGTTTTTT. Translated, it gives CASSLVGTEGGELFF.

The rearrangement joins TRBV28 to TRBJ2-2; 8 nucleotides match TRBD1. CDR1 is MDHEN and CDR2 is SYDVKM in the germline V gene. The CDR3 length is 17 residues. V was pared by 5 bases and J by 6 bases, with 14 bases of the junction left unmatched. The CDR3 DNA sequence: TGTGCCAGCAGTCCGCAGTCGAGACGGACAGGGTCCGGGGAGCTGTTTTTT. Translated: CASSPQSRRTGSGELFF. Combining the CDR3 with reference TRBV28 and TRBJ2-2 gives the whole variable domain DVKVTQSSRYLVKRTGEKVFLECVQDMDHENMFWYRQDPGLGLRLIYFSYDVKMKEKGDIPEGYSVSREKKERFSLILESASTNQTSMYLCASSPQSRRTGSGELFFGEGSRLTVL.

This chain links TRBV28 with TRBJ2-6, with 11 bases that match TRBD2. The J segment lost 2 bases and the V segment lost 6 bases, leaving 18 bases of the junction unmatched. Per the germline V gene, CDR1 is MDHEN and CDR2 is SYDVKM. The CDR3 spans 21 residues. In DNA form, the CDR3 reads TGTGCCAGCAGGGGAAGGCTGAGAGTAGCGGGAGGGCCTACTGGGGCCAACGTCCTGACTTTC. Translating it yields CASRGRLRVAGGPTGANVLTF.

The V gene is TRBV7-2, the J gene TRBJ2-1, with unresolved D. The CDR3 length is 13 residues. Trimming took 5 bases from V and 9 from J, leaving 14 bases between them. Germline-derived CDR1 and CDR2 are SGHTA and FQGNSA. CDR3 sequence (DNA): TGTGCCAGCAGCGCAAATAGCTACGGTGAGCAGTTCTTC. Its translation is CASSANSYGEQFF. The variable domain in full, with the rest retrieved from reference TRBV7-2 and TRBJ2-1, is GAGVSQSPSNKVTEKGKDVELRCDPISGHTALYWYRQSLGQGLEFLIYFQGNSAPDKSGLPSDRFSAERTGGSVSTLTIQRTQQEDSAVYLCASSANSYGEQFFGPGTRLTVL.

This chain joins TRBV9 and TRBJ2-3, with D perhaps TRBD2 (6 bases). This CDR3 is built from 15 residues. V lost 4 bases and J 4 bases, leaving 16 bases between the germline ends. CDR1 and CDR2 (germline): SGDLS, YYNGEE. The DNA of the CDR3 is TGTGCCAGCAGCCCGTTTTGGGCGGGACCAGATACGCAGTATTTT. Residues: CASSPFWAGPDTQYF.

The rearrangement joins TRBV7-2 to TRBJ2-2; D not certain. This CDR3 spans 15 amino acids. Germline V gene lookup returns CDR1 SGHTA and CDR2 FQGNSA. V shed 0 bases and J shed 1 base, with 6 bases lying between them. The DNA of the CDR3 is TGTGCCAGCAGCTTAGCGCTAGGGAACACCGGGGAGCTGTTTTTT. It yields the protein CASSLALGNTGELFF. Combining the CDR3 with reference TRBV7-2 and TRBJ2-2 gives the whole variable domain GAGVSQSPSNKVTEKGKDVELRCDPISGHTALYWYRQSLGQGLEFLIYFQGNSAPDKSGLPSDRFSAERTGGSVSTLTIQRTQQEDSAVYLCASSLALGNTGELFFGEGSRLTVL.

This clone has a single count. The chain is built from TRBV5-1 and TRBJ2-2; no reliable D call. V lost 0 bases to trimming and J lost 2 bases, with 11 bases between them. CDR3 length: 16 amino acids. Germline V gene lookup returns CDR1 SGHRS and CDR2 YFSETQ. CDR3 loop: CASSLAVGQNTGELFF. CDR3 nucleotide sequence: TGCGCCAGCAGCTTGGCGGTCGGCCAAAACACCGGGGAGCTGTTTTTT.

J is TRBJ2-3 and V is TRBV7-9, with D perhaps matching TRBD2 (5 bases). The V gene lost 5 bases and the J gene lost 8 bases, with 20 bases spanning the gap. The CDR3 is 15 amino acids. Germline V gives CDR1 SEHNR, CDR2 FQNEAQ (reference sequence). The CDR3 region is CASSTSLVSSGTQYF. In DNA form, the CDR3 reads TGTGCCAGCAGCACATCACTAGTGTCGTCGGGTACGCAGTATTTT.

Notes on this clone: The junction differs from germline at one of its ends, possibly a read error. The chain has TRBV28 and TRBJ2-7; D is unclear. Germline V gene sequence: CDR1 MDHEN, CDR2 SYDVKM. The CDR3 spans 12 residues. The CDR3 reads CAYLGPSGEQYF. As DNA, the CDR3 is TGCGCTTATTTAGGCCCGTCGGGCGAGCAGTACTTC.

V usage is TRBV6-1 and J usage is TRBJ1-1; D may be TRBD1 (5 bases). Looked up from germline, CDR1 is MNHNS and CDR2 is SASEGT. V lost 8 bases to trimming and J lost 0 bases, with 10 bases between them. The CDR3 has 13 amino acids. As DNA, the CDR3 is TGTGCCAGCGGCTGGGGCATGAACACTGAAGCTTTCTTT. It yields the protein CASGWGMNTEAFF.

This chain links TRBV7-3 with TRBJ2-6, with TRBD1 as a possible D gene (6 bases). V was shortened by 3 bases and J by 0 bases, with 9 bases between the two germline ends. The CDR3 is 16 residues long. Germline CDR1 is SGHTA and CDR2 is FQGTGA. For the CDR3, the DNA is TGTGCCAGCAGCTTGGGGGCGTACTCTGGGGCCAACGTCCTGACTTTC. This sequence encodes CASSLGAYSGANVLTF.

This clone was counted a few times. J is TRBJ1-4 and V is TRBV30; perhaps TRBD1 as D (5 bases). The CDR3 is made up of 13 amino acids. The V and J ends lost 3 bases and 4 bases respectively, with 9 bases between them. Per germline, CDR1 GTSNPN and CDR2 SVGIG (reference sequence). CDR3 in amino acids: CAWRTVINEKLFF. The CDR3 coding sequence is TGTGCCTGGAGGACAGTGATTAATGAAAAACTGTTTTTT.

V is TRBV19 and J is TRBJ1-5; TRBD1 is a possible D gene (6 bases). The ends were cut back, 4 bases at V and 4 bases at J, with 17 bases in the middle. The CDR3 consists of 16 residues. The V gene's germline CDR1 is LNHDA and CDR2 SQIVND (reference sequence). This CDR3 reads CASSTEISRGNQPQHF. The CDR3 region has the DNA TGTGCCAGTAGTACAGAAATAAGCAGGGGAAATCAGCCCCAGCATTTT.

The chain has TRBV6-6 and TRBJ1-3, with D perhaps matching TRBD1 (5 bases). This CDR3 is built from 15 residues. V was pared by 7 bases and J by 5 bases, with 18 bases between. Per germline, CDR1 MNHNY and CDR2 SVGAGI (reference sequence). This CDR3 reads CASTTGGWGRNTIYF. The CDR3 DNA reads as TGTGCCAGCACCACTGGGGGGTGGGGAAGAAACACCATATATTTT.